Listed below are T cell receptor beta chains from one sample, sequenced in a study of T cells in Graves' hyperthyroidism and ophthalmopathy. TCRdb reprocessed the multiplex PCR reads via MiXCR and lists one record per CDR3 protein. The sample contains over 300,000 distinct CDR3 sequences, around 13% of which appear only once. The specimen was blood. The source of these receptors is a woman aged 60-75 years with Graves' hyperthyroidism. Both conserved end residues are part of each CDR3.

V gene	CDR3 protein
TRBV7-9	CASSDEGTAAETQYF
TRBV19	CASSIPLAGVSNEQFF
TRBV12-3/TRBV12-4	CASTPGQGYEQYF
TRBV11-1	CASSLGLAGVYEQYF
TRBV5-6	CASSPQLGTGELFF
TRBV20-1	CSARGEPSYNEQFF
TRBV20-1	CSALGPSNQPQHF
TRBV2	CASRDSSWDTEAFF
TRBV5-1	CASSLGGRKAYEQYF
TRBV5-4	CASSHGGATRDEQYF
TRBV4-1	CASSQAADLFYEQYF
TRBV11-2	CASSPGLAGVEQYF
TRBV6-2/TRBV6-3	CASSYTPDRGPYNEQFF
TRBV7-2	CASKASGLPPRELFF
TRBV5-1	CASSLDGNNEETQYF
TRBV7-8	CASSFARANTEAFF
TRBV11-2	CASSAGTSGLLFF
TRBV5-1	CASSWTSGTSSYNEQFF
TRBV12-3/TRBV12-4	CASSPRTGTLRNQPQHF
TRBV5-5	CASSFFAGGYGGANVLTF
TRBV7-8	CASSPRLGQGDEKLFF
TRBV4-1	CASSQGDLGSYEQYF
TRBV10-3	CAIMRGNTGELFF
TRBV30	CAQSFGNWGGELFF
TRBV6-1	CASSKDPRSSPLHF
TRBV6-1	CASSESGGDGYTF
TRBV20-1	CSARGTRRGSYEQYF